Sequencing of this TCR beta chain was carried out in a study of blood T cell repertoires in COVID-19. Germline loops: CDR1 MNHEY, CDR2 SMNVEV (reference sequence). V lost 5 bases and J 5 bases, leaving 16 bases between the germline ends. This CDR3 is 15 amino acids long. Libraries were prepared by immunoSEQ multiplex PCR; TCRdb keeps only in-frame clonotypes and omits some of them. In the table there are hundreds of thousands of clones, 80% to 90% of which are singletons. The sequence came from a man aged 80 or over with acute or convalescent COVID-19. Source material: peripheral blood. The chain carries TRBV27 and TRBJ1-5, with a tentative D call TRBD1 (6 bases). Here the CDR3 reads CASSPTGQIDQPQHF. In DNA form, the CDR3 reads TGTGCCAGCAGTCCAACCGGACAGATAGATCAGCCCCAGCATTTT.